These 26 T cell receptor beta chains share one sample of origin, sequenced in a study of blood T cell repertoires in COVID-19. Method: immunoSEQ multiplex PCR; TCRdb's copy keeps in-frame clones and lacks some. The profile shows roughly 150,000 clones, approximately 91% of them singletons. Sequencing was done on a sample of peripheral blood. Receptor source: a man aged 18 to 29 with acute or convalescent COVID-19.

Only a few counts were recorded for this clone. The chain recombines TRBV6-2 or TRBV6-3 with TRBJ1-1; unclear D gene. Looked up from germline, CDR1 is MNHEY and CDR2 is SVGEGT. The V end lost 2 bases, the J end lost 1 base, and 11 bases lay between the germline ends. There are 15 residues in the CDR3. The CDR3 DNA sequence: TGTGCCAGCAGTTACCCTCTCACGGGGAACACTGAAGCTTTCTTT. Protein: CASSYPLTGNTEAFF.

This clone was detected a few times. The chain has TRBV30 and TRBJ2-7, with TRBD1 as a possible D gene (6 bases). Per the germline V gene, CDR1 is GTSNPN and CDR2 is SVGIG (reference sequence). Deletions cut 4 bases from V and 2 bases from J, with 12 bases between. The CDR3 is made up of 13 amino acids. The CDR3, as DNA: TGTGCCTGGAAAAAGGACAGCCCCTACGAGCAGTACTTC. Translating gives CAWKKDSPYEQYF.

The chain links TRBV27 to TRBJ2-7; 9 bases map to TRBD1. Germline values: CDR1 MNHEY, CDR2 SMNVEV (reference sequence). There are 14 residues in the CDR3. After removal of 2 bases from V and 3 bases from J, the junction contained 2 bases not matched to a gene. CDR3 DNA: TGTGCCAGCAGTTTAAGGGGACAGGGCTACGAGCAGTACTTC. It specifies CASSLRGQGYEQYF.

The chain recombines TRBV5-1 with TRBJ2-3; the match to TRBD2 covers 11 bases. V shed 0 bases and J 5 bases; nucleotides not matched to a gene: 5. Germline values: CDR1 SGHRS, CDR2 YFSETQ. This CDR3 spans 16 amino acids. Here the CDR3 reads CASSLAFSGRGDTQYF. As DNA, the CDR3 is TGCGCCAGCAGCTTGGCCTTTAGCGGGAGGGGAGATACGCAGTATTTT.

The chain is built from TRBV7-2 and TRBJ1-2, with TRBD1 matching over 10 bases. V trimming: 5 bases; J trimming: 6 bases; junction bases outside the gene matches: 12. The germline gives CDR1 SGHTA, CDR2 FQGNSA. The CDR3 is 16 amino acids. The CDR3 loop reads CASSVETGGKIDGYTF. The CDR3 bases are TGTGCCAGCAGCGTAGAGACAGGGGGCAAGATCGATGGCTACACCTTC.

This chain connects TRBV5-5 to TRBJ1-6; 7 nucleotides agree with TRBD1. CDR3 length: 16 amino acids. V dropped 0 bases and J dropped 5; count of bases not matched to a gene: 5. The germline V gene has CDR1 SGHKS and CDR2 YYEKEE (reference sequence). Here the CDR3 reads CASSLDPGGNNSPLHF. CDR3 coding DNA: TGTGCCAGCAGCTTGGATCCAGGGGGGAATAATTCACCCCTCCACTTT.

This clone has only a few counts. The chain joins TRBV6-5 to TRBJ1-2; 7 bases align to TRBD1. V was pared by 2 bases and J by 2 bases, with 8 bases of the junction left unmatched. The CDR3 covers 16 residues. Germline loops: CDR1 MNHEY, CDR2 SVGAGI. The DNA of the CDR3 is TGTGCCAGCAGTTACCCGACAGGGCTGGGAAACTATGGCTACACCTTC. It yields the protein CASSYPTGLGNYGYTF.

This clone was seen a few times. The chain links TRBV7-8 to TRBJ1-3; 8 bases fit TRBD1. Germline V CDR1 and CDR2: SGHVS, FQNEAQ. V shed 1 base, J shed 8 bases, and the junction held 4 bases outside the gene matches. The CDR3 totals 14 residues. In nucleotides, the CDR3 is TGTGCCAGCAGCTTAGGCGACAGGGGAGACACCATATATTTT. Its protein product is CASSLGDRGDTIYF.

The chain joins TRBV18 to TRBJ2-7; D is perhaps TRBD2 (6 bases). Germline CDR1 KGHSH, CDR2 LQKENI. This CDR3 has 14 residues. Between the trimmed V and J ends, which lost 3 bases and 3 bases, there was a span of 12 bases. The CDR3 nucleotides are TGTGCCAGCTCACCTGGGCGAGCGGGCTACGAGCAGTACTTC. It encodes CASSPGRAGYEQYF. The whole variable domain, remainder taken from reference TRBV18 and TRBJ2-7, is NAGVMQNPRHLVRRRGQEARLRCSPMKGHSHVYWYRQLPEEGLKFMVYLQKENIIDESGMPKERFSAEFPKEGPSILRIQQVVRGDSAAYFCASSPGRAGYEQYFGPGTRLTVT.

V is TRBV11-1 and J is TRBJ1-5; D gene unclear. The CDR3 is 14 amino acids. V dropped 5 bases and J dropped 1 base, with 9 bases sitting between them. Per germline, CDR1 SGHAT and CDR2 FQDESV (reference sequence). The CDR3 DNA reads as TGTGCCAGCAGCGACGACGGGAGCAATCAGCCCCAGCATTTT. Translated, it gives CASSDDGSNQPQHF.

The CDR3 loop reads CASSPYHGAYEQYF. CDR3 nucleotide sequence: TGTGCCAGCAGCCCTTATCACGGGGCCTACGAGCAGTACTTC. The gene calls are TRBV3-1 (or the pseudogene TRBV3-2) and TRBJ2-7; a possible D gene is TRBD2 (5 bases). CDR3 size: 14 residues. Trimming stripped 4 bases from V and 2 bases from J, with 12 bases between. The germline gives CDR1 LGHDT, CDR2 YNNKEL (reference sequence).

Worth noting for this clone: The same CDR3 can be traced to other DNA sequences in this sample. This chain joins TRBV11-2 and TRBJ2-7; D gene ambiguous. Germline CDR1 SGHAT, CDR2 FQNNGV. V was trimmed by 2 bases and J by 1 base, leaving 12 bases between them. The CDR3 covers 15 residues. CDR3 in amino acids: CASSLYLGFSYEQYF. The CDR3 coding sequence is TGTGCCAGCAGCTTATATCTCGGGTTTTCCTACGAGCAGTACTTC.

This sequence joins TRBV7-6 and TRBJ1-3, with 8 positions matching TRBD1. The CDR3 loop spans 20 amino acids. J was trimmed by 0 bases and V by 5 bases; bases with no gene match: 18. Germline CDR1 SGHVS, CDR2 FNYEAQ. The CDR3 DNA follows: TGTGCCAGCAGCCCCCATACGACCTATCGACAGGGGAGCTCTGGAAACACCATATATTTT. This encodes CASSPHTTYRQGSSGNTIYF.

The gene calls are TRBV12-3 or TRBV12-4 and TRBJ2-1, with 8 bases aligning to TRBD1. The CDR3 runs to 13 residues. V shed 6 bases and J 7 bases; nucleotides not matched to a gene: 5. CDR3 region: CASRTTGGNEQFF. The CDR3 DNA reads TGTGCCAGCAGAACCACAGGGGGGAATGAGCAGTTCTTC.

V is TRBV27 and J is TRBJ2-1; 15 bases are shared with TRBD2. CDR1 is MNHEY and CDR2 is SMNVEV in the germline V gene (reference sequence). V gave up 4 bases and J gave up 0 bases; unmatched junction bases: 4. The CDR3 extends over 18 amino acids. CDR3 nucleotide sequence: TGTGCCAGCAGTTCGGGACTAGCGGGGGGAGGCTCCTACAATGAGCAGTTCTTC. Translation: CASSSGLAGGGSYNEQFF.

This clone was seen a single time. V and J are TRBV19 and TRBJ1-2, with D tentatively TRBD1 (5 bases). V was shortened by 6 bases and J by 4 bases, with 6 bases between the two germline ends. There are 11 residues in the CDR3. Germline assignment: CDR1 LNHDA and CDR2 SQIVND (reference sequence). The CDR3 bases are TGTGCCAGTAGAGGGGTCTATGGCTACACCTTC. It specifies CASRGVYGYTF.

As to this clone: At the DNA level, this CDR3 is encoded by other sequences in the same sample as well. This CDR3 is CASSTGTLYGYTF. CDR3 sequence (DNA): TGTGCCAGCAGCACCGGGACTTTATATGGCTACACCTTC. The chain combines TRBV7-9 with TRBJ1-2, with D perhaps matching TRBD1 (5 bases). V lost 5 bases, J lost 5 bases, and 12 bases lay in between. The CDR3 spans 13 residues. Germline CDR1 is SEHNR and CDR2 is FQNEAQ (reference sequence).

The chain couples TRBV18 to TRBJ2-7; 9 bases agree with TRBD2. The V and J ends lost 6 bases and 4 bases, in that order; junction bases with no gene match: 19. The CDR3 covers 18 residues. The germline gives CDR1 KGHSH, CDR2 LQKENI. The CDR3 DNA reads TGTGCCAGCTCGCAAAGGGCGTCCAGCGGGGGGTTTAGGTACGAGCAGTACTTC. Translation: CASSQRASSGGFRYEQYF.

The chain recombines TRBV19 with TRBJ1-6; no firm D call. The V end lost 5 bases, the J end lost 9 bases, and 11 bases lay between the germline ends. From germline, CDR1 is LNHDA and CDR2 SQIVND (reference sequence). The CDR3 runs 13 residues. CDR3 loop: CASSVGGSSPLHF. DNA for the CDR3: TGTGCCAGTAGTGTTGGAGGGAGTTCACCCCTCCACTTT.

The chain links TRBV10-1 to TRBJ2-7; D unclear. CDR3 length equals 14 residues. Trimming took 0 bases from V and 3 from J, leaving 9 bases between them. Germline CDR1 and CDR2: WNHNN and SYGVQD (reference sequence). As DNA, the CDR3 is TGCGCCAGCAGTGAGTCGAGGCGTCTCTACGAGCAGTACTTC. Protein product: CASSESRRLYEQYF.

V and J are TRBV5-1 and TRBJ2-3, with 9 bases matching TRBD2. CDR1 is SGHRS, CDR2 YFSETQ, per germline. The CDR3 runs 15 residues. The J segment lost 5 bases and the V segment lost 4 bases, leaving 8 bases of the junction unmatched. Here the CDR3 reads CASSQTSGGRDTQYF. CDR3 nucleotides: TGCGCCAGCAGCCAGACTAGCGGTGGGAGAGATACGCAGTATTTT.

This chain uses TRBV5-1 with TRBJ1-6; D possibly corresponds to TRBD1 (5 bases). Between the trimmed V and J ends, which lost 1 base and 1 base, there was a span of 9 bases. The CDR3 sequence is 16 residues long. In germline, CDR1 is SGHRS, CDR2 YFSETQ. CDR3 coding DNA: TGCGCCAGCAGCTTGTTTGGGGCTTCCTATAATTCACCCCTCCACTTT. Translated: CASSLFGASYNSPLHF.

The chain combines TRBV6-6 with TRBJ2-7; no clear D gene. In germline, CDR1 is MNHNY, CDR2 SVGAGI (reference sequence). V shed 4 bases and J shed 4 bases, with 11 bases lying between them. The CDR3 consists of 13 residues. The CDR3 is CASSLSQFYEQYF. The CDR3 nucleotides are TGTGCCAGCAGTTTGTCCCAGTTTTACGAGCAGTACTTC.

This chain connects TRBV11-3 to TRBJ2-7; TRBD1 aligns across 7 bases. The germline CDR1 and CDR2 sequences are SGHNT and YENEEA. V dropped 5 bases and J dropped 5; count of bases not matched to a gene: 15. This CDR3 contains 16 residues. The CDR3 reads CASSPAWTGSANEQYF. The DNA of the CDR3 is TGTGCCAGCAGCCCTGCCTGGACAGGCTCAGCCAACGAGCAGTACTTC.

V usage is TRBV7-9 and J usage is TRBJ2-7; possible D gene TRBD2, 7 bases. Trimming left V 4 bases short and J 7 bases short, with 26 bases between. Germline CDR1 and CDR2: SEHNR and FQNEAQ (reference sequence). This CDR3 is built from 17 residues. As DNA, the CDR3 is TGTGCCAGCAGCTCGACCCCTGGGGGGGGCTCTGCTGGGGAGCAGTACTTC. This translates into CASSSTPGGGSAGEQYF. Together with reference TRBV7-9 and TRBJ2-7, the CDR3 gives the full variable domain: DTGVSQNPRHKITKRGQNVTFRCDPISEHNRLYWYRQTLGQGPEFLTYFQNEAQLEKSRLLSDRFSAERPKGSFSTLEIQRTEQGDSAMYLCASSSTPGGGSAGEQYFGPGTRLTVT.

The rearrangement joins TRBV15 to TRBJ1-1; 11 bases agree with TRBD1. Unmatched junction bases numbered 13, after V lost 2 bases and J lost 11 bases. Germline values: CDR1 LNHNV, CDR2 YYDKDF (reference sequence). The length of the CDR3 is 16 residues. The CDR3 DNA reads as TGTGCCACCAGCAGACCCGGGACAGGGGGAGTTTACGGCGCTTTCTTT. Its protein product is CATSRPGTGGVYGAFF. Based on the CDR3 plus reference TRBV15 and TRBJ1-1, the full variable domain is DAMVIQNPRYQVTQFGKPVTLSCSQTLNHNVMYWYQQKSSQAPKLLFHYYDKDFNNEADTPDNFQSRRPNTSFCFLDIRSPGLGDTAMYLCATSRPGTGGVYGAFFGQGTRLTVV.